These 12 T cell receptor beta chains share one sample of origin, sequenced in a study of blood T cell repertoires in COVID-19. Sequenced by immunoSEQ multiplex PCR; TCRdb stores in-frame clones only, minus some. The sample contains 120,000 to 150,000 clones, 70% to 90% of which appear only once. What was sequenced was peripheral blood. The receptor source for this set is a human donor in a cohort sampled during active COVID-19.

J is TRBJ1-3 and V is TRBV4-1; D is ambiguous. V lost 0 bases, J lost 0 bases, and 12 bases lay in between. Germline V gives CDR1 MGHRA, CDR2 YSYEKL. The CDR3 loop spans 17 amino acids. The CDR3 region is CASSQEGRLFSGNTIYF. DNA for the CDR3: TGCGCCAGCAGCCAAGAAGGCAGACTATTCTCTGGAAACACCATATATTTT.

The V and J genes are TRBV10-3 and TRBJ2-3, with 7 bases fitting TRBD1. This CDR3 has 15 residues. The germline CDR1 and CDR2 sequences are ENHRY and SYGVKD. V lost 2 bases to trimming and J lost 1 base; unmatched junction nucleotides: 3. CDR3 in amino acids: CAISEGDRRTDTQYF. The CDR3 DNA follows: TGTGCCATCAGTGAGGGGGACAGACGCACAGATACGCAGTATTTT.

The chain carries TRBV3-1 (or the pseudogene TRBV3-2) and TRBJ2-3; D uncertain. The germline CDR1 and CDR2 sequences are LGHDT and YNNKEL (reference sequence). V was pared by 1 base and J by 6 bases, with 14 bases between. This CDR3 has 15 amino acids. CDR3 residues: CASSQASSLGDTQYF. The CDR3 nucleotides are TGTGCCAGCAGCCAAGCTTCTAGTTTAGGCGATACGCAGTATTTT.

CDR3 sequence reads: CASSPGTNSNYGYTF. Here the CDR3 DNA reads TGTGCCAGCAGCCCCGGGACAAACTCTAACTATGGCTACACCTTC. The gene calls are TRBV4-2 and TRBJ1-2; a possible D gene is TRBD1 (6 bases). The CDR3 is 15 amino acids. Trimming took 4 bases from V and 0 from J, leaving 12 bases between them. CDR1 is LGHNA, CDR2 YNFKEQ, per germline.

V usage is TRBV18 and J usage is TRBJ2-7; 7 nucleotides agree with TRBD1. V gave up 3 bases and J gave up 2 bases; unmatched junction bases: 10. The CDR3 sequence is 16 residues long. In germline, CDR1 is KGHSH, CDR2 LQKENI. The CDR3 DNA follows: TGTGCCAGCTCACCCCTGGGTTACAGGGGCACCTACGAGCAGTACTTC. Residues: CASSPLGYRGTYEQYF.

The chain employs TRBV19 and TRBJ1-5; D is possibly TRBD1 (5 bases). Trimming removed 3 bases from V and 0 bases from J, with 12 bases in between. The length of the CDR3 is 16 residues. The germline CDR1 and CDR2 sequences are LNHDA and SQIVND (reference sequence). CDR3 amino acids: CASSIRGQFSNQPQHF. CDR3 nucleotide sequence: TGTGCCAGTAGTATTAGGGGTCAGTTTAGCAATCAGCCCCAGCATTTT.

This clone has just one count. CDR3 residues: CASSLVGADGETQYF. CDR3 nucleotides: TGTGCCAGCAGCTTAGTGGGGGCGGACGGGGAGACCCAGTACTTC. The genes are TRBV7-9 and TRBJ2-5, with TRBD1 as a possible D gene (6 bases). V lost 1 base to trimming and J lost 5 bases, with 14 bases between them. CDR1 SEHNR and CDR2 FQNEAQ come from the germline V gene (reference sequence). The CDR3 extends over 15 amino acids. The full variable domain, its missing parts supplied by reference TRBV7-9 and TRBJ2-5, is DTGVSQNPRHKITKRGQNVTFRCDPISEHNRLYWYRQTLGQGPEFLTYFQNEAQLEKSRLLSDRFSAERPKGSFSTLEIQRTEQGDSAMYLCASSLVGADGETQYFGPGTRLLVL.

This rearrangement joins TRBV19 to TRBJ2-1, with 8 bases aligning to TRBD2. Germline trimming cut 3 bases from V and 9 bases from J; bases unmatched to any gene: 10. From germline, CDR1 is LNHDA and CDR2 SQIVND (reference sequence). The CDR3 has 15 residues. CDR3 protein: CASSMGSSGLGEQFF. The CDR3 bases are TGTGCCAGTAGTATGGGGTCTAGCGGGTTAGGTGAGCAGTTCTTC.

The chain links TRBV7-8 to TRBJ1-5, with no clear D. Germline assignment: CDR1 SGHVS and CDR2 FQNEAQ. The CDR3 has 14 amino acids. V was shortened by 5 bases and J by 2 bases, with 10 bases between the two germline ends. CDR3 bases: TGTGCCAGCAGCGCCGGGGATGGCAATCAGCCCCAGCATTTT. Translation: CASSAGDGNQPQHF.

The CDR3 DNA is TGTGCCAGCAGCGTAGGCGCGGGGGGGCGGGAGACCCAGTACTTC. Its protein is CASSVGAGGRETQYF. The chain joins TRBV9 to TRBJ2-5; 9 nucleotides align to TRBD2. V trimming: 0 bases; J trimming: 5 bases; junction bases outside the gene matches: 5. Per the germline V gene, CDR1 is SGDLS and CDR2 is YYNGEE. This CDR3 spans 15 amino acids. Full variable domain (outside the CDR3, taken from reference TRBV9 and TRBJ2-5): DSGVTQTPKHLITATGQRVTLRCSPRSGDLSVYWYQQSLDQGLQFLIQYYNGEERAKGNILERFSAQQFPDLHSELNLSSLELGDSALYFCASSVGAGGRETQYFGPGTRLLVL.

This chain connects TRBV2 to TRBJ1-2, with 10 bases aligning to TRBD1. From germline, CDR1 is SNHLY and CDR2 FYNNEI. This CDR3 is 15 amino acids long. Trimming cost V 4 bases and J 6 bases; bases outside gene matches: 8. CDR3 DNA: TGTGCCAGCAGTGGGGACAGGGGCCCTCAGGATGGCTACACCTTC. Its translation: CASSGDRGPQDGYTF.

To note about this clone: An end of the junction does not agree with germline; a read error may underlie this. The J gene is TRBJ2-3, the V gene TRBV6-2 or TRBV6-3; unclear D gene. The CDR3 has 10 residues. Germline CDR1 reads MNHEY; CDR2 reads SVGEGT. The CDR3 coding sequence is TGTGCCACCAGTTCGGGTACGCAGTATTTT. Protein: CATSSGTQYF.